The rows below give T cell receptor beta chains drawn from one sample of a study of blood T cell repertoires in COVID-19. Method: immunoSEQ multiplex PCR; TCRdb's copy keeps in-frame clones and lacks some. The sample lists 140,000 to 150,000 clones, about three quarters occurring once. Sequenced material: peripheral blood. The origin of the receptors is a man aged 50 or older with acute or convalescent COVID-19. The CDR3 runs from the conserved cysteine through the conserved F or W. D genes are given only for firm matches. Clone size is stated in some rows and not others, as once, few, many or a class when expanded.

abundance: NA
d_gene: NA
len: 14
v_gene: TRBV6-5
j_gene: TRBJ2-2
CDR3aa: CASRGAPGTGELFF
CDR3nt: TGTGCCAGCAGGGGGGCCCCGGGGACCGGGGAGCTGTTTTTT

abundance: NA
d_gene: TRBD2
len: 14
v_gene: TRBV6-5
j_gene: TRBJ2-1
CDR3aa: CASRGGLATPKQFF
CDR3nt: TGTGCCAGCAGGGGGGGACTAGCCACCCCGAAGCAGTTCTTC

abundance: NA
d_gene: TRBD1
len: 14
v_gene: TRBV19
j_gene: TRBJ1-4
CDR3aa: CASSLTGSYEKLFF
CDR3nt: TGTGCCAGTAGCCTGACAGGGTCCTATGAAAAACTGTTTTTT

abundance: once
d_gene: NA
len: 14
v_gene: TRBV5-1
j_gene: TRBJ1-1
CDR3aa: CASAKTVSTPEAFF
CDR3nt: TGCGCCAGCGCTAAGACAGTTTCCACCCCTGAAGCTTTCTTT

abundance: NA
d_gene: TRBD1
len: 18
v_gene: TRBV5-6
j_gene: TRBJ1-4
CDR3aa: CASSVGGTGPAGNEKLFF
CDR3nt: TGTGCCAGCAGCGTGGGGGGGACAGGGCCGGCGGGAAATGAAAAACTGTTTTTT

abundance: NA
d_gene: NA
len: 13
v_gene: TRBV6-6
j_gene: TRBJ2-5
CDR3aa: CAVNRDFQETQYF
CDR3nt: TGTGCCGTGAATAGGGACTTCCAAGAGACCCAGTACTTC

abundance: NA
d_gene: NA
len: 13
v_gene: TRBV18
j_gene: TRBJ2-3
CDR3aa: CASSAGHLRAQYF
CDR3nt: TGTGCCAGCTCGGCCGGACACCTACGGGCGCAGTATTTT

abundance: NA
d_gene: NA
len: 15
v_gene: TRBV20-1
j_gene: TRBJ1-2
CDR3aa: CSASVSGVGGYGYTF
CDR3nt: TGCAGTGCTAGTGTATCCGGGGTGGGGGGTTATGGCTACACCTTC

abundance: NA
d_gene: TRBD1
len: 16
v_gene: TRBV12-5
j_gene: TRBJ1-5
CDR3aa: CASGLLGQGLDQPQHF
CDR3nt: TGTGCTAGTGGTTTGCTAGGACAGGGTCTCGATCAGCCCCAGCATTTT

abundance: NA
d_gene: TRBD1
len: 14
v_gene: TRBV5-1
j_gene: TRBJ2-7
CDR3aa: CASSLRQGPYEQYF
CDR3nt: TGCGCCAGCAGCTTGCGACAGGGTCCCTACGAGCAGTACTTC

abundance: NA
d_gene: NA
len: 14
v_gene: TRBV5-1
j_gene: TRBJ2-1
CDR3aa: CASSDEGSGNEQFF
CDR3nt: TGCGCCAGCAGCGACGAGGGCTCGGGCAATGAGCAGTTCTTC

abundance: NA
d_gene: TRBD1
len: 15
v_gene: TRBV7-2
j_gene: TRBJ1-6
CDR3aa: CASSLSGTGISPLHF
CDR3nt: TGTGCCAGCAGCTTAAGTGGGACAGGGATCTCACCCCTCCACTTT

abundance: few
d_gene: TRBD1
len: 16
v_gene: TRBV28
j_gene: TRBJ1-2
CDR3aa: CASSSGTGGNVYGYTF
CDR3nt: TGTGCCAGCAGCTCCGGGACAGGGGGCAATGTCTATGGCTACACCTTC